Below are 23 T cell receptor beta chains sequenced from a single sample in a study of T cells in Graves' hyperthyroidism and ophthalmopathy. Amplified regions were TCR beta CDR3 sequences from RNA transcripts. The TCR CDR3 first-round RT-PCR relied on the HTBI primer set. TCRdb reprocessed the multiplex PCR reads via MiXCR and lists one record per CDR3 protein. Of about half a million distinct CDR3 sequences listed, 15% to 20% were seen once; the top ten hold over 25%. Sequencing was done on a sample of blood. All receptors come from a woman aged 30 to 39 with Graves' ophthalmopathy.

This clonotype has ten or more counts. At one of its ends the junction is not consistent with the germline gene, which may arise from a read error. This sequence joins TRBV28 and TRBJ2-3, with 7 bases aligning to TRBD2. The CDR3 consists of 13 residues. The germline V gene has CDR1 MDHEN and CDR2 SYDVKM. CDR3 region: CFCYSGSTDTQYF. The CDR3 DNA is TGCTTTTGCTATAGCGGGAGCACAGATACGCAGTATTTT.

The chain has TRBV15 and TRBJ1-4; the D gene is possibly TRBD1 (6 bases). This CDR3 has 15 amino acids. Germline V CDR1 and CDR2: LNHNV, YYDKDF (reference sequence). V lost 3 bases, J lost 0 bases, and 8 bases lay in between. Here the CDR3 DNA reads TGTGCCACCAGCAGGTGGACAGCAACTAATGAAAAACTGTTTTTT. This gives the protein CATSRWTATNEKLFF. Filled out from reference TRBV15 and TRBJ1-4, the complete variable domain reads DAMVIQNPRYQVTQFGKPVTLSCSQTLNHNVMYWYQQKSSQAPKLLFHYYDKDFNNEADTPDNFQSRRPNTSFCFLDIRSPGLGDTAMYLCATSRWTATNEKLFFGSGTQLSVL.

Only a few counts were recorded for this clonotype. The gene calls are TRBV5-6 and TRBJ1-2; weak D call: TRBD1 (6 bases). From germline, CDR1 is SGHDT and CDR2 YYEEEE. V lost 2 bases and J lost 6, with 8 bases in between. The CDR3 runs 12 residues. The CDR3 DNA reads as TGTGCCAGCAGCTTAAACAGGGATGGCTACACCTTC. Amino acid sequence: CASSLNRDGYTF.

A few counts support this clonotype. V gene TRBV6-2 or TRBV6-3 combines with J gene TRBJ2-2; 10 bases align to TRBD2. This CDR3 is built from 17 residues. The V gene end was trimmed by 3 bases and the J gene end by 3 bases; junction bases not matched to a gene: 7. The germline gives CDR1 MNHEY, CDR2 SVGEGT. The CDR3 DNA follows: TGTGCCAGCAGTTATGTAGCGGGAGGACCCGACACCGGGGAGCTGTTTTTT. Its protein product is CASSYVAGGPDTGELFF.

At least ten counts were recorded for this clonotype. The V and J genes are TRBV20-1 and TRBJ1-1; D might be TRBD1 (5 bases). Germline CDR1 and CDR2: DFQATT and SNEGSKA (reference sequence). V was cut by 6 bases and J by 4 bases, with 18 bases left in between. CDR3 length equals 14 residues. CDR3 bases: TGCAGTGCCGAGCCAAGGGGTCTTCGCACTGAAGCTTTCTTT. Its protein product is CSAEPRGLRTEAFF.

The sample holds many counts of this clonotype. The CDR3 spells CASTGQGRHQPQHF. The CDR3 DNA reads as TGTGCCAGCACCGGACAGGGGCGACATCAGCCCCAGCATTTT. This chain links TRBV6-1 with TRBJ1-5, with 9 bases identical to TRBD1. Per the germline V gene, CDR1 is MNHNS and CDR2 is SASEGT. The CDR3 is 14 amino acids. Losses at the gene ends were 7 bases for V and 5 bases for J; bases not matched to a gene: 6.

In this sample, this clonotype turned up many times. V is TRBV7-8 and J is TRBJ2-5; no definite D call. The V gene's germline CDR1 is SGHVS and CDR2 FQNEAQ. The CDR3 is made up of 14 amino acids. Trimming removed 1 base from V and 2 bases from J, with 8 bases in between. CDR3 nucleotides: TGTGCCAGCAGCTTAGTGGCGCAACAAGAGACCCAGTACTTC. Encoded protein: CASSLVAQQETQYF.

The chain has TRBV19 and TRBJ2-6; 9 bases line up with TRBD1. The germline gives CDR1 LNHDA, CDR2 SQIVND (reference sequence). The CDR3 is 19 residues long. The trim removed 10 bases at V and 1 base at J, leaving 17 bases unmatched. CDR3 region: CAITAQGDRVPSGANVLTF. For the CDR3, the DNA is TGTGCCATAACAGCCCAGGGGGACAGGGTCCCTTCTGGGGCCAACGTCCTGACTTTC.

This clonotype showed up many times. CDR3 coding DNA: TGTGCCAGCAGCCCGACGGGGATGGGGGAGCTGTTTTTT. Its protein is CASSPTGMGELFF. The chain has TRBV3-1 and TRBJ2-2; perhaps TRBD2 as D (5 bases). Trimming left V 4 bases short and J 8 bases short, with 11 bases between. The CDR3 contains 13 residues. Looked up from germline, CDR1 is LGHDT and CDR2 is YNNKEL (reference sequence).

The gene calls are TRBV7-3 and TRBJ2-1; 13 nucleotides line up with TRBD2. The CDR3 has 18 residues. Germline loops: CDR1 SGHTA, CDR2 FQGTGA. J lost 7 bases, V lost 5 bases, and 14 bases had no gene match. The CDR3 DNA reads TGTGCCAGCAGCCCCCACGGACTAGCGGGAGTTAGTGGAAATGAGCAGTTCTTC. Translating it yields CASSPHGLAGVSGNEQFF. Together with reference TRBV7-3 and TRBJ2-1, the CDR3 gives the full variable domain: GAGVSQTPSNKVTEKGKYVELRCDPISGHTALYWYRQSLGQGPEFLIYFQGTGAADDSGLPNDRFFAVRPEGSVSTLKIQRTERGDSAVYLCASSPHGLAGVSGNEQFFGPGTRLTVL.

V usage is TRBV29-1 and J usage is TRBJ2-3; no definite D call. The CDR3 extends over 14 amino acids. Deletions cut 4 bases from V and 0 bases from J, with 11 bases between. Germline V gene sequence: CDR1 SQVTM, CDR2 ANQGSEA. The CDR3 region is CSVVAATSTDTQYF. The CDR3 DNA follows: TGCAGCGTTGTCGCTGCGACTAGCACAGATACGCAGTATTTT.

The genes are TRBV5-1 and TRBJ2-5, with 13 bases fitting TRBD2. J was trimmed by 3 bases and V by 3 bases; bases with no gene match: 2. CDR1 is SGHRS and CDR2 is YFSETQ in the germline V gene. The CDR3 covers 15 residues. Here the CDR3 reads CASSSGLAGEETQYF. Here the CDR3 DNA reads TGCGCCAGCAGCTCAGGACTAGCGGGAGAAGAGACCCAGTACTTC.

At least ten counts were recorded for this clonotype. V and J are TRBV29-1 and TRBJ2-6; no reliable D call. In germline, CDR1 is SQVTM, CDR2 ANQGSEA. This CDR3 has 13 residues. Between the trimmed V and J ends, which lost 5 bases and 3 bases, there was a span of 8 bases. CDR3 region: CSVWVVGANVLTF. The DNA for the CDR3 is TGCAGCGTTTGGGTGGTTGGGGCCAACGTCCTGACTTTC.

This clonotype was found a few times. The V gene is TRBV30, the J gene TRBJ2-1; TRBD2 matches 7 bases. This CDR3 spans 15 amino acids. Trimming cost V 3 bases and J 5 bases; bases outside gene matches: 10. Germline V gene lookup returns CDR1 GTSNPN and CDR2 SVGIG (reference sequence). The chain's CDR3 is CAWSFGGAGNNEQFF. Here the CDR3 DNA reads TGTGCCTGGAGCTTCGGGGGAGCGGGGAACAATGAGCAGTTCTTC. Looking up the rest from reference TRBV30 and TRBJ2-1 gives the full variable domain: SQTIHQWPATLVQPVGSPLSLECTVEGTSNPNLYWYRQAAGRGLQLLFYSVGIGQISSEVPQNLSASRPQDRQFILSSKKLLLSDSGFYLCAWSFGGAGNNEQFFGPGTRLTVL.

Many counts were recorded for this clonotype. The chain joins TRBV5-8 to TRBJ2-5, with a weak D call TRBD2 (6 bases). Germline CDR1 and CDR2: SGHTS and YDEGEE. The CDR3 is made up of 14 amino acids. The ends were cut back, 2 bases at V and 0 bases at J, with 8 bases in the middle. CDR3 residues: CASSLRGNQETQYF. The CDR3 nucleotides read TGTGCCAGCAGCTTACGGGGGAACCAAGAGACCCAGTACTTC.

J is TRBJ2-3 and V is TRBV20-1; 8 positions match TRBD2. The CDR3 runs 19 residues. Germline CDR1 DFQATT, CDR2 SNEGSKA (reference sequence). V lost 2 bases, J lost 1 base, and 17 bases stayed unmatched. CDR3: CSARIPSAGGPLGTDTQYF. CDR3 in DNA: TGCAGTGCTAGAATCCCCTCTGCGGGAGGTCCCCTAGGCACAGATACGCAGTATTTT.

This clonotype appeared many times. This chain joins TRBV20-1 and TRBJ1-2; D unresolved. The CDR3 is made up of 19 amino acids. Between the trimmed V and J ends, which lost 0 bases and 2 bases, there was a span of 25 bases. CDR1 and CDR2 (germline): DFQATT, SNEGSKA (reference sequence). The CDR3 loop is CSARDPWEFWIQKNYGYTF. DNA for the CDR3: TGCAGTGCTAGAGACCCCTGGGAATTCTGGATACAAAAAAACTATGGCTACACCTTC.

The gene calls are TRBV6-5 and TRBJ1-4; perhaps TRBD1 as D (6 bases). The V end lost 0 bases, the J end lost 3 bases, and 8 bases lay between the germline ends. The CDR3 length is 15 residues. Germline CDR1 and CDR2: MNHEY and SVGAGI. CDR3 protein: CASSYSGAPNEKLFF. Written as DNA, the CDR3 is TGTGCCAGCAGTTACTCGGGGGCGCCTAATGAAAAACTGTTTTTT.

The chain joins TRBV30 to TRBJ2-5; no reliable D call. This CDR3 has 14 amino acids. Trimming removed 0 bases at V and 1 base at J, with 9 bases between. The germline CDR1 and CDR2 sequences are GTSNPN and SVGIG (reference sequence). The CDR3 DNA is TGTGCCTGGAGTGTCTGGGCGGCCCAAGAGACCCAGTACTTC. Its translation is CAWSVWAAQETQYF.

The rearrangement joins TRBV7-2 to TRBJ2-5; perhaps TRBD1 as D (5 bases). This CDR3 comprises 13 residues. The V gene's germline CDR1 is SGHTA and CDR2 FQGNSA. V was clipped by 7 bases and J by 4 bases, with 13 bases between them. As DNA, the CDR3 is TGTGCCAGCAAAAAGGGGCAGGGAGAGACCCAGTACTTC. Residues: CASKKGQGETQYF.

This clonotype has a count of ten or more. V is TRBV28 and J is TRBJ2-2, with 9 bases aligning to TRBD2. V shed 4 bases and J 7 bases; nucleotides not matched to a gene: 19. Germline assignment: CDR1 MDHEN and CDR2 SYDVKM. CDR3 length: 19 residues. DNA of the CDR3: TGTGCCAGCAGTTCCGGTCCACGGGTAGCGGGAGCGACGATCGGGGAGCTGTTTTTT. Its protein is CASSSGPRVAGATIGELFF. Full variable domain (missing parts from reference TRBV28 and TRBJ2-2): DVKVTQSSRYLVKRTGEKVFLECVQDMDHENMFWYRQDPGLGLRLIYFSYDVKMKEKGDIPEGYSVSREKKERFSLILESASTNQTSMYLCASSSGPRVAGATIGELFFGEGSRLTVL.

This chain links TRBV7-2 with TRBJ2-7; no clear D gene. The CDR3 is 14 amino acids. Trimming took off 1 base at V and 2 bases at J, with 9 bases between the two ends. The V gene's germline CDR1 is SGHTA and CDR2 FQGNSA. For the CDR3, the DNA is TGTGCCAGCAGCTTAGACCCAGTGGCCTACGAGCAGTACTTC. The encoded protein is CASSLDPVAYEQYF.

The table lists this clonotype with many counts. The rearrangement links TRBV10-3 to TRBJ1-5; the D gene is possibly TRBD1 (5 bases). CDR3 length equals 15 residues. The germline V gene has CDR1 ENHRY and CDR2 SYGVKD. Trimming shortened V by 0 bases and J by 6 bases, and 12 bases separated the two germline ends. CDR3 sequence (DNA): TGTGCCATCAGTGAGTCGGGACCGGGGAGTCAGCCCCAGCATTTT. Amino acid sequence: CAISESGPGSQPQHF.